The text below deals with one T cell receptor beta chain. These data belong to a study of breast tumors, draining lymph nodes, adjacent tissues. One entry per CDR3 protein results from TCRdb running MiXCR on the multiplex PCR reads. The sample yields just under 65,000 distinct CDR3 sequences, roughly 57% seen once. Germline V CDR1 and CDR2: MRHNA, SNTAGT. This CDR3 is built from 13 residues. The V end lost 3 bases, the J end lost 0 bases, and 5 bases lay between the germline ends. The source of this sequence is a female donor with breast cancer. Some clones in this sample may be carry-over from other donors' samples. This rearrangement joins TRBV6-4 to TRBJ1-2; D not resolved. The sample comprised breast tumor tissue. CDR3 sequence: CASSEHSNYGYTF. The CDR3 DNA reads as TGTGCCAGCAGTGAGCATTCTAACTATGGCTACACCTTC.